The present entry profiles one T cell receptor (beta chain) with its context. Antigen specificity is unknown. TCRdb re-analyzed the 5' RACE reads; it lists each CDR3 protein once, without DNA. The table lists 200,000 to 250,000 distinct CDR3 sequences, with less than 2% in the top ten. Germline CDR1 reads SNHLY; CDR2 reads FYNNEI. The CDR3 contains 11 residues. This sample was included in a study of monozygotic twins with inflammatory bowel disease. Study-wide results and limits: Patient repertoires may have gained variability from differing immunosuppressive treatments.

The gene calls are TRBV2 and TRBJ1-2; TCRdb calls TRBD1, which cannot be checked without DNA. The sequenced sample consisted of blood. This clonotype originated in a human donor with ulcerative colitis or Crohn's disease, or a healthy co-twin of an affected twin (not recorded which). The CDR3 is CASIDREAYTF. The entire variable domain, with the rest obtained from reference TRBV2 and TRBJ1-2, is as follows: EPEVTQTPSHQVTQMGQEVILRCVPISNHLYFYWYRQILGQKVEFLVSFYNNEISEKSEIFDDQFSVERPDGSNFTLKIRSTKLEDSAMYFCASIDREAYTFGSGTRLTVV.